This TCR beta chain came from a study of CD8+ T cells in alopecia areata. Findings of the study overall: Clonality exceeded that of normal scalp in lesional scalp, most notably in alopecia totalis/universalis.

On this clone itself: As yet, its antigen is unknown. Mouse gene names and germline throughout. The read stops 4 residues short of the end of the CDR3; the missing end is completed from the germline J gene. This same CDR3 is encoded by further DNA sequences in the sample.

CD4, CD8alpha, NKG2D, NKG2ACE and other markers guided sorting of pooled cutaneous lymph node cells. The CDR3 runs 12 residues. Germline CDR1 and CDR2: FNHDT and SITEND (reference sequence). Investigators isolated RNA and reverse transcribed it into cDNA to act as the sequencing template. Data came from immunoSEQ multiplex PCR; TCRdb stores just in-frame clones and leaves some out. The sample was found to contain approximately 300,000 clones, and every one recurs. The chain is built from TRBV19 and TRBJ2-7; TRBD2 agrees at 8 bases. What was sequenced was CD4+ T cells sorted from a lymph node. The sequence was collected from a C3H/HeJ mouse with alopecia areata. Strain haplotype (MHC): H2-k. The CDR3 loop is CASSRTGYEQYF. The CDR3 bases that were read are TGTGCCAGCAGCCGGACTGGGTAT.